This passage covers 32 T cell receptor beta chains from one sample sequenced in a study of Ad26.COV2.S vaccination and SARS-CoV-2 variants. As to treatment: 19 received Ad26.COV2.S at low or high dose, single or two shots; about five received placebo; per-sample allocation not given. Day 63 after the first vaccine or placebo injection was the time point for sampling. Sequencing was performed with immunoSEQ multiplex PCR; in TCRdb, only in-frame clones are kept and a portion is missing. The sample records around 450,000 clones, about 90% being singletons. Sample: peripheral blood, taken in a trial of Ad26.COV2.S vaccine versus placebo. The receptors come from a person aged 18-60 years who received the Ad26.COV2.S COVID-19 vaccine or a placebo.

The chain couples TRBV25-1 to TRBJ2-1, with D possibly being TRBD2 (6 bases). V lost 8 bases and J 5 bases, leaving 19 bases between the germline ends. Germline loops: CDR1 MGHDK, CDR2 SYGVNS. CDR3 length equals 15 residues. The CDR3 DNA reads TGTGCCAGCGAAACCTTAAGCGGGCCCCACAATGAGCAGTTCTTC. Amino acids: CASETLSGPHNEQFF.

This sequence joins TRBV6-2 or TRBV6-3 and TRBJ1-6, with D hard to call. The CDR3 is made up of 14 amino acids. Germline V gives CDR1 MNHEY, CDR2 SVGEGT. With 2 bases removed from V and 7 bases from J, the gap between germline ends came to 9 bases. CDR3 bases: TGTGCCAGCAGTTACCGGGCCGAAAATTCACCCCTCCACTTT. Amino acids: CASSYRAENSPLHF.

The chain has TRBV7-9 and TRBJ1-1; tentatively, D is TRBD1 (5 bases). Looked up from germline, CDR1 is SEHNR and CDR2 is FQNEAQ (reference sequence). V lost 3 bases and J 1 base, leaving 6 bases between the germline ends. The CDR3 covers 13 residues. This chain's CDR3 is CASSFGGNTEAFF. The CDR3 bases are TGTGCCAGCAGCTTCGGGGGGAACACTGAAGCTTTCTTT.

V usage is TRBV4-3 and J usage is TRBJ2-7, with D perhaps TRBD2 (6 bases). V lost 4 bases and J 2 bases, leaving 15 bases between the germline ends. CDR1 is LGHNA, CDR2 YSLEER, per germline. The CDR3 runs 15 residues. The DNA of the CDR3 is TGCGCCAGCAGCCCTGGACTTGGGACTGCCTACGAGCAGTACTTC. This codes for CASSPGLGTAYEQYF.

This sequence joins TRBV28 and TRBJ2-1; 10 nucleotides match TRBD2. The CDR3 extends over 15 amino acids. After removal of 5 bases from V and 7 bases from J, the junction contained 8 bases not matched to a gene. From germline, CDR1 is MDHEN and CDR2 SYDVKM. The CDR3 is CASSPGTSVINEQFF. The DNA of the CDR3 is TGTGCCAGCAGTCCCGGGACTAGCGTTATAAATGAGCAGTTCTTC. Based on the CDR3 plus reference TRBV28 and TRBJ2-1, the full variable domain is DVKVTQSSRYLVKRTGEKVFLECVQDMDHENMFWYRQDPGLGLRLIYFSYDVKMKEKGDIPEGYSVSREKKERFSLILESASTNQTSMYLCASSPGTSVINEQFFGPGTRLTVL.

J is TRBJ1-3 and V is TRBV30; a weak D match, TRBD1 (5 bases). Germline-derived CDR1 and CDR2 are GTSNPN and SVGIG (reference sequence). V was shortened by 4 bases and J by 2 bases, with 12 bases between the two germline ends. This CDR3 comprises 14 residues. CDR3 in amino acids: CAWKGTYAGNTIYF. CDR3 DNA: TGTGCCTGGAAGGGGACCTATGCTGGAAACACCATATATTTT.

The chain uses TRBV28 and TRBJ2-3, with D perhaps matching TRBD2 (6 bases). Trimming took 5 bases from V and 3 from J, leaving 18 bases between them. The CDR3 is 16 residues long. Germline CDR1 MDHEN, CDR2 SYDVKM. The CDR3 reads CASSPPPGVGTDTQYF. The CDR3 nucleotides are TGTGCCAGCAGTCCTCCCCCGGGGGTCGGAACAGATACGCAGTATTTT.

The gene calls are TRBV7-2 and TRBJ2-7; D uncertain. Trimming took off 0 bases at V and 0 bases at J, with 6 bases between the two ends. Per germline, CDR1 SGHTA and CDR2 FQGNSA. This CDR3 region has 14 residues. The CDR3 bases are TGTGCCAGCAGCTTAGCGGCCCCCTCCTACGAGCAGTACTTC. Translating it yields CASSLAAPSYEQYF.

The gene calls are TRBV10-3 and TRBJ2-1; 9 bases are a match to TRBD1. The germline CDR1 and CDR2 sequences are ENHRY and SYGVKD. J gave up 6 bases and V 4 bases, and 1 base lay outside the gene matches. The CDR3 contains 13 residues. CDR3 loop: CAISADRGNEQFF. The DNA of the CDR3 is TGTGCCATCAGTGCGGACAGGGGCAATGAGCAGTTCTTC.

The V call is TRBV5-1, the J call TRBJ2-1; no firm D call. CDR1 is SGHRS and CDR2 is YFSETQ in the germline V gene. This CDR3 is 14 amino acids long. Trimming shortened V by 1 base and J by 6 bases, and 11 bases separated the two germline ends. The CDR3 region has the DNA TGCGCCAGCAGCTTGACTATCGCCGGCAATGAGCAGTTCTTC. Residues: CASSLTIAGNEQFF.

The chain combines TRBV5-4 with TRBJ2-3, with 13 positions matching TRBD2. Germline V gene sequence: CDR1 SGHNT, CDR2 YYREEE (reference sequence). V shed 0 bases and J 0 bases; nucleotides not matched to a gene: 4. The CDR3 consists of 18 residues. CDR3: CASSLDGTSGASTDTQYF. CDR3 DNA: TGTGCCAGCAGCTTGGATGGGACTAGCGGGGCTAGCACAGATACGCAGTATTTT.

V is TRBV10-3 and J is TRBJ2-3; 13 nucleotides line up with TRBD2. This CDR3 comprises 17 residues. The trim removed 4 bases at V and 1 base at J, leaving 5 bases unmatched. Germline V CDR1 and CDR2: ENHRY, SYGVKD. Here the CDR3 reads CAISGGTSGTRTDTQYF. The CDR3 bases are TGTGCCATCAGTGGTGGGACTAGCGGGACCCGCACAGATACGCAGTATTTT.

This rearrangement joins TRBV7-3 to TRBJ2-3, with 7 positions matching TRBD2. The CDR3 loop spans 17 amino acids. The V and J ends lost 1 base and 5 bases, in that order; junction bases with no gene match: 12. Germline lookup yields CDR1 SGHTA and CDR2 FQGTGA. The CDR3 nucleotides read TGTGCCAGCAGCTTAAGGTTGTCGGGGAGGGCCGAAGATACGCAGTATTTT. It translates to CASSLRLSGRAEDTQYF.

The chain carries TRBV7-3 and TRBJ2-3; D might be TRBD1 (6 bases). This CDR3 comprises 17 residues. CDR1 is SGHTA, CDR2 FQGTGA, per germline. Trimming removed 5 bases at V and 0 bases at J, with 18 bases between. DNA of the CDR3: TGTGCCAGCAGCCCCCCGGACAGTTTTATGAGCACAGATACGCAGTATTTT. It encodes CASSPPDSFMSTDTQYF. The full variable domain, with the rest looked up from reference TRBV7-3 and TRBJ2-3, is GAGVSQTPSNKVTEKGKYVELRCDPISGHTALYWYRQSLGQGPEFLIYFQGTGAADDSGLPNDRFFAVRPEGSVSTLKIQRTERGDSAVYLCASSPPDSFMSTDTQYFGPGTRLTVL.

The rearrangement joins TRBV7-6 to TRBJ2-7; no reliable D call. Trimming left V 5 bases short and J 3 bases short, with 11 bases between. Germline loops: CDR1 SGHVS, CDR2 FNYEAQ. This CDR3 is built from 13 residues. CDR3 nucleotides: TGTGCCAGCAGCCCCAGGTTGGGCTACGAGCAGTACTTC. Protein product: CASSPRLGYEQYF. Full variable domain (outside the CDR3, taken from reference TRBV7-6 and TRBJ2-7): GAGVSQSPRYKVTKRGQDVALRCDPISGHVSLYWYRQALGQGPEFLTYFNYEAQQDKSGLPNDRFSAERPEGSISTLTIQRTEQRDSAMYRCASSPRLGYEQYFGPGTRLTVT.

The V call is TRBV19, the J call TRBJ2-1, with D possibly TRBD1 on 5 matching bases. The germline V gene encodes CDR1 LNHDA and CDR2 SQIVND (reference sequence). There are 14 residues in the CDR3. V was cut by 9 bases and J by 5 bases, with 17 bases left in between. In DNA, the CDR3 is TGTGCCAGCCGAAGGGGCGCCCCGGACAATGAGCAGTTCTTC. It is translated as CASRRGAPDNEQFF.

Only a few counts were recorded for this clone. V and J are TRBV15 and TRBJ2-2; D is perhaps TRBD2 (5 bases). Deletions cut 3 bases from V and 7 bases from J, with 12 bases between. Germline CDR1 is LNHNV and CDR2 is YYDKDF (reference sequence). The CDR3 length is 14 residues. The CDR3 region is CATSSRRIGGELFF. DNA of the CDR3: TGTGCCACCAGCAGCAGGAGGATTGGCGGGGAGCTGTTTTTT.

In DNA, the CDR3 is TGTGCCAGCAGCGCGTCTAGCGGATACACAGATACGCAGTATTTT. This gives the protein CASSASSGYTDTQYF. The chain links TRBV13 to TRBJ2-3, with TRBD2 identical over 7 bases. Germline assignment: CDR1 PRHDT and CDR2 FYEKMQ (reference sequence). V gave up 5 bases and J gave up 2 bases; unmatched junction bases: 7. The CDR3 loop spans 15 amino acids.

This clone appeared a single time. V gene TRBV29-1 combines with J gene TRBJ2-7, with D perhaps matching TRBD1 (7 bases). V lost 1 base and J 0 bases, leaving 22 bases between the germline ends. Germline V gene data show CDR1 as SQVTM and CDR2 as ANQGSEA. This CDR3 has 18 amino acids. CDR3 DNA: TGCAGCGTTGAAGCCAGGGGGGACAGTGAGGGTTCCTCCTACGAGCAGTACTTC. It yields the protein CSVEARGDSEGSSYEQYF.

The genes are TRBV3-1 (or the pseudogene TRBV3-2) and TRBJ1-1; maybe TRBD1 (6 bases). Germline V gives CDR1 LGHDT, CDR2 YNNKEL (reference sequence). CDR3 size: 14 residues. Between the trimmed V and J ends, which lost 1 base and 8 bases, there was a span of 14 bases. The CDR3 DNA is TGTGCCAGCAGCCAAGCAAAAGGGACATCCGAAGCTTTCTTT. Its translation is CASSQAKGTSEAFF.

The CDR3 here is CASSLKEVPNFYEQYF. In DNA, the CDR3 is TGTGCCAGCAGCCTAAAGGAGGTTCCGAACTTTTACGAGCAGTACTTC. The rearrangement joins TRBV7-8 to TRBJ2-7; tentative D call: TRBD2 (5 bases). Per germline, CDR1 SGHVS and CDR2 FQNEAQ. Trimming stripped 5 bases from V and 4 bases from J, with 21 bases between. The CDR3 loop spans 16 amino acids.

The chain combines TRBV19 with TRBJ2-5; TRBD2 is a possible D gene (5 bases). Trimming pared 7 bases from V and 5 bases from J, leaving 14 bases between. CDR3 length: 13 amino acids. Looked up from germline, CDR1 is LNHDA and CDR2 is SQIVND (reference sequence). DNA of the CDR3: TGTGCCAGTAATGACTACCCGGAGGAGACCCAGTACTTC. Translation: CASNDYPEETQYF.

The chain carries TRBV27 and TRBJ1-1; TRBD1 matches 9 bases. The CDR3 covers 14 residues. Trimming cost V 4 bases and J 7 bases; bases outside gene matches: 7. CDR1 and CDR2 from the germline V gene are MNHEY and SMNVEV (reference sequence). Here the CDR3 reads CASSYTGGEDEAFF. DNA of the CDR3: TGTGCCAGCAGTTACACAGGGGGCGAGGATGAAGCTTTCTTT.

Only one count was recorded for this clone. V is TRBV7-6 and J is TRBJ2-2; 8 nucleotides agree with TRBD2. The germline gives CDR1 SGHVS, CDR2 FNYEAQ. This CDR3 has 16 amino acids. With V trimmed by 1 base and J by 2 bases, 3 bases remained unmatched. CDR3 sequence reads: CASSLVSGINTGELFF. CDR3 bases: TGTGCCAGCAGCTTAGTTAGCGGGATAAACACCGGGGAGCTGTTTTTT.

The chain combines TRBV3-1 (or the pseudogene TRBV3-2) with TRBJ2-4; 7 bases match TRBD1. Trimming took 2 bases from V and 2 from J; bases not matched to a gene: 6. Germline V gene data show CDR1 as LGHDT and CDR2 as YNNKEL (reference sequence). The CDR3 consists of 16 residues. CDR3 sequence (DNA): TGTGCCAGCAGCCAATCTGGACAGGCTACCAAAAACATTCAGTACTTC. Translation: CASSQSGQATKNIQYF.

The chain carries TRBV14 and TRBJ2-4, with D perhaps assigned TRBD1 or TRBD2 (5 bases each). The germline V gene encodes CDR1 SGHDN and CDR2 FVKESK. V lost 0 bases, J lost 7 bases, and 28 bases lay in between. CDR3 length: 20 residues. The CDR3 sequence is CASSQDGANRGSRLWNIQYF. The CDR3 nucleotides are TGTGCCAGCAGCCAAGACGGGGCTAACCGCGGCTCCCGGCTCTGGAACATTCAGTACTTC.

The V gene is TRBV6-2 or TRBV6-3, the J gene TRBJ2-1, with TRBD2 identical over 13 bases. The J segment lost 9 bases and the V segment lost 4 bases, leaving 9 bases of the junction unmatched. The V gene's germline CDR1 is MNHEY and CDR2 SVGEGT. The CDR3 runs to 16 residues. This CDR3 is CASSFQLAGGLGEQFF. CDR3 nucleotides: TGTGCCAGCAGTTTTCAACTAGCGGGAGGGTTAGGTGAGCAGTTCTTC.

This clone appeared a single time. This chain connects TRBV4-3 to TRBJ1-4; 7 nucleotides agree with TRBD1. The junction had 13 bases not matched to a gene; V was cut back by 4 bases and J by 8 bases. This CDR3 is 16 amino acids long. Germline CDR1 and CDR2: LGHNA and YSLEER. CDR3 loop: CASSRIGGTEEEKLFF. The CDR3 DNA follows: TGCGCCAGCAGCCGGATCGGAGGGACAGAAGAGGAAAAACTGTTTTTT.

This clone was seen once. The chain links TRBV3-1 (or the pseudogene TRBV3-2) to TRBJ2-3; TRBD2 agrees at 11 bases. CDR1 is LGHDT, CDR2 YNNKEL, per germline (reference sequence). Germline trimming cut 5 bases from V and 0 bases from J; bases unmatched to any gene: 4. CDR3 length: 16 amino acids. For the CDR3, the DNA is TGTGCCAGCAGCAGGGGACTAGCGGCTAGCACAGATACGCAGTATTTT. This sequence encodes CASSRGLAASTDTQYF.

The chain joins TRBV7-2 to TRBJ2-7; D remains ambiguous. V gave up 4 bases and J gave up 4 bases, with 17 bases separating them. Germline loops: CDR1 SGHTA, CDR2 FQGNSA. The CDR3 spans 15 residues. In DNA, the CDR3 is TGTGCCAGCAGCTCCCGGTCCGGCTATACTTACGAGCAGTACTTC. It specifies CASSSRSGYTYEQYF.

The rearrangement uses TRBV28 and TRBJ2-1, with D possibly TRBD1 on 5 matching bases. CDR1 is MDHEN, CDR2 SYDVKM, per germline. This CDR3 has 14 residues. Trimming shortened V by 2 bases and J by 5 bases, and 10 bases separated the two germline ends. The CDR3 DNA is TGTGCCAGCAGTTTAGGTAGGACAAACAATGAGCAGTTCTTC. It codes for CASSLGRTNNEQFF. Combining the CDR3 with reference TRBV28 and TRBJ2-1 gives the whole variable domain DVKVTQSSRYLVKRTGEKVFLECVQDMDHENMFWYRQDPGLGLRLIYFSYDVKMKEKGDIPEGYSVSREKKERFSLILESASTNQTSMYLCASSLGRTNNEQFFGPGTRLTVL.

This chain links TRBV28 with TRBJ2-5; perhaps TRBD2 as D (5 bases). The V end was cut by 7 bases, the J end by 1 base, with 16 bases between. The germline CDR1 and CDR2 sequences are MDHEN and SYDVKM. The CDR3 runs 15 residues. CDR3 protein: CASTHWSGSQETQYF. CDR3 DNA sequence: TGTGCCAGCACCCATTGGTCTGGGAGCCAAGAGACCCAGTACTTC. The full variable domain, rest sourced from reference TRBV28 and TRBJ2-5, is DVKVTQSSRYLVKRTGEKVFLECVQDMDHENMFWYRQDPGLGLRLIYFSYDVKMKEKGDIPEGYSVSREKKERFSLILESASTNQTSMYLCASTHWSGSQETQYFGPGTRLLVL.